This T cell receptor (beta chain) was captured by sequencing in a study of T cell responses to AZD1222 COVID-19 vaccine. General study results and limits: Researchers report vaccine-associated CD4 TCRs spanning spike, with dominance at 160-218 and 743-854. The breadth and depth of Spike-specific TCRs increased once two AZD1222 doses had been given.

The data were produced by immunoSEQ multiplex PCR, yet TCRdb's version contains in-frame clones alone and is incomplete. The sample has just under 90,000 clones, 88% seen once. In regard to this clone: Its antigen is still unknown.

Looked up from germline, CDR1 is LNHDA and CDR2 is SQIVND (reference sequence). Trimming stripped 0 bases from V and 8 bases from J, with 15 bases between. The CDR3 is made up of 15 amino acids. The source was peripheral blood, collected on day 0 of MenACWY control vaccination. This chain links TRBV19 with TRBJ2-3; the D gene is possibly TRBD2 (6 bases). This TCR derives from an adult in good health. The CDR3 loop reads CASSIDVNLGGTQYF. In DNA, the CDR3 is TGTGCCAGTAGTATAGACGTAAATCTGGGGGGTACGCAGTATTTT.